What follows are 21 T cell receptor beta chains derived from one specimen sequenced in a study of cytomegalovirus exposure and HLA in healthy donors. TCRdb's table, derived via immunoSEQ multiplex PCR, lists solely in-frame clones and lacks some. The sample lists more than 130,000 clones; just over 85% were seen once. Sequenced: PBMCs. All receptors come from a woman younger than 35 in good health and CMV-seropositive.

The genes are TRBV10-1 and TRBJ2-5; a possible D gene is TRBD1 (7 bases). Trimming left V 4 bases short and J 5 bases short, with 8 bases between. Per germline, CDR1 WNHNN and CDR2 SYGVQD (reference sequence). This CDR3 is built from 12 residues. Written as DNA, the CDR3 is TGCGCCAGCAGTGCAGGGGGGGAGACCCAGTACTTC. Its translation: CASSAGGETQYF.

The rearrangement links TRBV9 to TRBJ1-4; D is perhaps TRBD1 (5 bases). Trimming shortened V by 0 bases and J by 5 bases, and 11 bases separated the two germline ends. Germline values: CDR1 SGDLS, CDR2 YYNGEE. The CDR3 totals 15 residues. The chain's CDR3 is CASSVGGGVNEKLFF. The DNA of the CDR3 is TGTGCCAGCAGCGTAGGTGGGGGGGTGAATGAAAAACTGTTTTTT.

The chain employs TRBV27 and TRBJ2-3; 11 bases align to TRBD2. CDR1 is MNHEY and CDR2 is SMNVEV in the germline V gene (reference sequence). The CDR3 has 16 amino acids. Germline trimming cut 3 bases from V and 5 bases from J; bases unmatched to any gene: 7. The CDR3 spells CASSFLAGGAGDTQYF. In DNA form, the CDR3 reads TGTGCCAGCAGTTTTTTAGCGGGAGGGGCGGGAGATACGCAGTATTTT.

The V and J genes are TRBV29-1 and TRBJ2-1, with a weak D call TRBD2 (5 bases). The CDR3 spans 13 residues. Per the germline V gene, CDR1 is SQVTM and CDR2 is ANQGSEA. V was trimmed by 3 bases and J by 1 base, leaving 7 bases between them. CDR3 amino acids: CSVDGGSYNEQFF. The CDR3, as DNA: TGCAGCGTTGACGGCGGGTCCTACAATGAGCAGTTCTTC.

This chain links TRBV7-8 with TRBJ1-5; D not resolved. The CDR3 is made up of 16 amino acids. Trimming took 5 bases from V and 2 from J, leaving 16 bases between them. From germline, CDR1 is SGHVS and CDR2 FQNEAQ. This CDR3 reads CASSRVRISGNQPQHF. The CDR3 DNA follows: TGTGCCAGCAGCCGTGTGCGGATTTCGGGCAATCAGCCCCAGCATTTT.

The genes are TRBV7-2 and TRBJ1-6; D is unclear. This CDR3 contains 18 residues. Germline loops: CDR1 SGHTA, CDR2 FQGNSA. The V end was cut by 5 bases, the J end by 0 bases, with 17 bases between. CDR3 loop: CASSRNRGGISYNSPLHF. The CDR3 DNA is TGTGCCAGCAGCCGGAACAGAGGCGGGATCTCCTATAATTCACCCCTCCACTTT.

The V call is TRBV7-2, the J call TRBJ1-6; D gene uncertain. This CDR3 has 17 residues. Per germline, CDR1 SGHTA and CDR2 FQGNSA. V lost 4 bases to trimming and J lost 4 bases, with 17 bases between them. The CDR3 here is CASSSLIEVSYNSPLHF. The CDR3 bases are TGTGCCAGCAGCTCCCTGATAGAGGTTTCTTATAATTCACCCCTCCACTTT.

The chain combines TRBV30 with TRBJ1-2; tentatively, D is TRBD1 (6 bases). The V end was cut by 2 bases, the J end by 3 bases, with 10 bases between. The length of the CDR3 is 13 residues. Looked up from germline, CDR1 is GTSNPN and CDR2 is SVGIG (reference sequence). CDR3 protein: CAWSTGIDYGYTF. The CDR3 bases are TGTGCCTGGAGTACAGGGATTGACTATGGCTACACCTTC.

The chain links TRBV28 to TRBJ2-5; D call uncertain. Germline values: CDR1 MDHEN, CDR2 SYDVKM. The V gene lost 6 bases and the J gene lost 5 bases, with 7 bases spanning the gap. The CDR3 has 11 amino acids. DNA for the CDR3: TGTGCCAGCAGCGTCGGGGAGACCCAGTACTTC. Its translation is CASSVGETQYF.

V and J are TRBV12-5 and TRBJ2-1, with TRBD2 matching over 9 bases. This CDR3 is 15 amino acids long. The germline gives CDR1 LGHNT, CDR2 FRNRAP. Trimming cost V 3 bases and J 0 bases; bases outside gene matches: 0. CDR3 protein: CASGFSGSSYNEQFF. The CDR3 coding sequence is TGTGCTAGTGGTTTTAGCGGGAGCTCCTACAATGAGCAGTTCTTC.

The V call is TRBV19, the J call TRBJ2-7; maybe TRBD1 (6 bases). The germline V and J ends were trimmed by 6 bases and 6 bases, with 12 bases remaining between them. The CDR3 contains 12 residues. Germline values: CDR1 LNHDA, CDR2 SQIVND (reference sequence). CDR3 bases: TGTGCCAGTAGAGGGGGTCAATCCGAGCAGTACTTC. Translation gives CASRGGQSEQYF. Full variable domain (remainder filled in from reference TRBV19 and TRBJ2-7): DGGITQSPKYLFRKEGQNVTLSCEQNLNHDAMYWYRQDPGQGLRLIYYSQIVNDFQKGDIAEGYSVSREKKESFPLTVTSAQKNPTAFYLCASRGGQSEQYFGPGTRLTVT.

V gene TRBV9 combines with J gene TRBJ2-3; 9 nucleotides agree with TRBD2. The germline V gene encodes CDR1 SGDLS and CDR2 YYNGEE. Trimming took 1 base from V and 2 from J; bases not matched to a gene: 5. This CDR3 has 16 residues. CDR3 sequence (DNA): TGTGCCAGCAGCGTACGGAGCGGGGGGCCCACAGATACGCAGTATTTT. Amino acid sequence: CASSVRSGGPTDTQYF. The whole variable domain, remainder taken from reference TRBV9 and TRBJ2-3, is DSGVTQTPKHLITATGQRVTLRCSPRSGDLSVYWYQQSLDQGLQFLIQYYNGEERAKGNILERFSAQQFPDLHSELNLSSLELGDSALYFCASSVRSGGPTDTQYFGPGTRLTVL.

The V and J genes are TRBV4-3 and TRBJ2-2; 9 positions match TRBD2. CDR3 length: 19 residues. The V and J ends lost 4 bases and 0 bases, in that order; junction bases with no gene match: 12. The V gene's germline CDR1 is LGHNA and CDR2 YSLEER. In nucleotides, the CDR3 is TGCGCCAGCAGCCTTAAAACCGGACTAGCGAGTCCGAACACCGGGGAGCTGTTTTTT. Its translation: CASSLKTGLASPNTGELFF.

This clone was counted between two and nine times. The V and J genes are TRBV7-6 and TRBJ1-6; D might be TRBD1 (6 bases). Germline-derived CDR1 and CDR2 are SGHVS and FNYEAQ. The CDR3 is 15 amino acids. Between the trimmed V and J ends, which lost 3 bases and 8 bases, there was a span of 14 bases. CDR3 in amino acids: CASSFYGGGDSPLHF. DNA of the CDR3: TGTGCCAGCAGCTTCTACGGGGGGGGCGATTCACCCCTCCACTTT.

This chain joins TRBV6-5 and TRBJ2-3; D ambiguous. CDR3 length: 13 amino acids. V was trimmed by 1 base and J by 4 bases, leaving 6 bases between them. Germline V lookup: CDR1 MNHEY, CDR2 SVGAGI. Here the CDR3 DNA reads TGTGCCAGCAGTTACTGGCTAGCAGATACGCAGTATTTT. This gives the protein CASSYWLADTQYF.

In DNA form, the CDR3 reads TGCGCCAGCAGCCGCGGACAGGGGCTGATGAACACTGAAGCTTTCTTT. Translation gives CASSRGQGLMNTEAFF. The genes are TRBV5-1 and TRBJ1-1, with 9 positions matching TRBD1. J lost 0 bases, V lost 4 bases, and 7 bases had no gene match. The CDR3 extends over 16 amino acids. From germline, CDR1 is SGHRS and CDR2 YFSETQ.

The V and J genes are TRBV2 and TRBJ1-4; TRBD1 matches 8 bases. CDR1 is SNHLY, CDR2 FYNNEI, per germline. The J segment lost 7 bases and the V segment lost 6 bases, leaving 7 bases of the junction unmatched. CDR3 length: 14 amino acids. The CDR3: CASRAQGASEKLFF. CDR3 coding DNA: TGTGCCAGCAGGGCCCAGGGGGCTAGTGAAAAACTGTTTTTT.

The CDR3 sequence: CASSQPLGGESTGELFF. As DNA, the CDR3 is TGTGCCAGCAGTCAACCACTAGGGGGCGAGAGCACCGGGGAGCTGTTTTTT. V usage is TRBV7-9 and J usage is TRBJ2-2; 7 nucleotides match TRBD1. CDR1 is SEHNR and CDR2 is FQNEAQ in the germline V gene (reference sequence). Trimming cost V 6 bases and J 4 bases; bases outside gene matches: 14. The CDR3 runs 17 residues.

This clone was detected once. This chain uses TRBV7-2 with TRBJ2-5, with 7 bases identical to TRBD2. Per the germline V gene, CDR1 is SGHTA and CDR2 is FQGNSA. The CDR3 is 17 residues long. The trim removed 4 bases at V and 1 base at J, leaving 12 bases unmatched. The CDR3 coding sequence is TGTGCCAGCAGCTCGAACCGGCCTAGCGGAGGCCAAGAGACCCAGTACTTC. Translating gives CASSSNRPSGGQETQYF.

The chain combines TRBV10-3 with TRBJ2-5; 7 nucleotides align to TRBD2. This CDR3 is built from 14 residues. Germline assignment: CDR1 ENHRY and CDR2 SYGVKD. J gave up 1 base and V 4 bases, and 3 bases lay outside the gene matches. The CDR3 nucleotides read TGTGCCATCAGTGTTGGGGGGGTCCAAGAGACCCAGTACTTC. Amino acids: CAISVGGVQETQYF.

The rearrangement joins TRBV9 to TRBJ2-3; TRBD2 might be the D (5 bases). Between the trimmed V and J ends, which lost 4 bases and 4 bases, there was a span of 10 bases. The CDR3 covers 13 residues. The germline V gene has CDR1 SGDLS and CDR2 YYNGEE. The CDR3 region is CASSQSGSDTQYF. CDR3 in DNA: TGTGCCAGCAGCCAATCGGGGTCAGATACGCAGTATTTT.